Below are 15 T cell receptor beta chains sequenced from a single sample in a study of cytomegalovirus exposure and HLA in healthy donors. The PCR ran on 60 Vbeta and 13 Jbeta primers. TCRdb's copy holds only in-frame clones and misses some; the assay was immunoSEQ multiplex PCR. There are 95,000 to 150,000 clones in the sample, with approximately 1% held by the top ten. The sequenced sample was PBMCs. These receptor sequences come from a man younger than 30 in good health and CMV-seronegative.

J is TRBJ2-5 and V is TRBV6-1, with TRBD2 identical over 8 bases. The ends lost 1 base at V and 2 bases at J; junction bases unmatched: 6. The CDR3 covers 16 residues. Germline values: CDR1 MNHNS, CDR2 SASEGT. CDR3 amino acids: CASSEDQRGKQETQYF. Written as DNA, the CDR3 is TGTGCCAGCAGTGAAGATCAGCGGGGGAAACAAGAGACCCAGTACTTC.

The chain has TRBV7-6 and TRBJ2-2; 7 positions agree with TRBD1. CDR3 length: 16 residues. V lost 4 bases to trimming and J lost 7 bases; unmatched junction nucleotides: 12. The germline V gene has CDR1 SGHVS and CDR2 FNYEAQ. The CDR3 sequence is CASSSMGLTGNGELFF. The CDR3 DNA reads as TGTGCCAGCAGCTCCATGGGATTGACAGGGAACGGGGAGCTGTTTTTT. The variable domain in full, completed from reference TRBV7-6 and TRBJ2-2, reads GAGVSQSPRYKVTKRGQDVALRCDPISGHVSLYWYRQALGQGPEFLTYFNYEAQQDKSGLPNDRFSAERPEGSISTLTIQRTEQRDSAMYRCASSSMGLTGNGELFFGEGSRLTVL.

This sequence joins TRBV28 and TRBJ1-3, with D possibly matching TRBD1 (6 bases). The CDR3 sequence is 15 residues long. Trimming took off 2 bases at V and 2 bases at J, with 10 bases between the two ends. The V gene's germline CDR1 is MDHEN and CDR2 SYDVKM. The CDR3 nucleotides are TGTGCCAGCAGTTTAATCCCAGGGGCTGGAAACACCATATATTTT. Protein: CASSLIPGAGNTIYF. Based on the CDR3 plus reference TRBV28 and TRBJ1-3, the full variable domain is DVKVTQSSRYLVKRTGEKVFLECVQDMDHENMFWYRQDPGLGLRLIYFSYDVKMKEKGDIPEGYSVSREKKERFSLILESASTNQTSMYLCASSLIPGAGNTIYFGEGSWLTVV.

V usage is TRBV6-5 and J usage is TRBJ2-1; the D is unclear. With 5 bases removed from V and 12 bases from J, the gap between germline ends came to 17 bases. Germline V gene data show CDR1 as MNHEY and CDR2 as SVGAGI. CDR3 length: 13 amino acids. CDR3 residues: CASSRVKSSGQFF. CDR3 DNA: TGTGCCAGCAGTCGCGTAAAATCCTCGGGGCAGTTCTTC.

The chain links TRBV5-4 to TRBJ2-1; D remains unclear. V was clipped by 2 bases and J by 0 bases, with 9 bases between them. The CDR3 is made up of 15 amino acids. CDR1 is SGHNT and CDR2 is YYREEE in the germline V gene (reference sequence). The CDR3 protein is CASSLAWSSYNEQFF. DNA of the CDR3: TGTGCCAGCAGCTTAGCCTGGAGCTCCTACAATGAGCAGTTCTTC.

The J gene is TRBJ2-3, the V gene TRBV4-1; D is perhaps TRBD1 (6 bases). The germline V gene has CDR1 MGHRA and CDR2 YSYEKL. The CDR3 is 15 residues long. Between the trimmed V and J ends, which lost 0 bases and 4 bases, there was a span of 11 bases. The CDR3 spells CASSQDIQGPDTQYF. The CDR3 DNA is TGCGCCAGCAGCCAAGACATACAGGGTCCAGATACGCAGTATTTT.

The V call is TRBV11-3, the J call TRBJ2-7, with D tentatively TRBD1 (5 bases). The V gene lost 2 bases and the J gene lost 6 bases, with 8 bases spanning the gap. The germline CDR1 and CDR2 sequences are SGHNT and YENEEA. The CDR3 consists of 12 residues. The CDR3 sequence: CASSLRGGEQYF. The CDR3 DNA is TGTGCCAGCAGCTTAAGGGGCGGCGAGCAGTACTTC.

The V gene is TRBV19, the J gene TRBJ2-1, with 9 nucleotides matching TRBD1. Germline V CDR1 and CDR2: LNHDA, SQIVND (reference sequence). The CDR3 has 16 residues. The J segment lost 7 bases and the V segment lost 5 bases, leaving 12 bases of the junction unmatched. CDR3 coding DNA: TGTGCCAGTAGTGTCAAGGACAGGGGTAGGGGGAATGAGCAGTTCTTC. It is translated as CASSVKDRGRGNEQFF.

The chain couples TRBV29-1 to TRBJ2-7; 9 nucleotides match TRBD1. Germline values: CDR1 SQVTM, CDR2 ANQGSEA. The CDR3 consists of 14 residues. The J segment lost 4 bases and the V segment lost 4 bases, leaving 8 bases of the junction unmatched. The CDR3 nucleotides read TGCAGCGTTGGTGGGACAGGGTTCTCGTACGAGCAGTACTTC. Translation: CSVGGTGFSYEQYF.

The rearrangement joins TRBV7-8 to TRBJ2-2, with D possibly being TRBD1 (5 bases). Deletions cut 1 base from V and 2 bases from J, with 8 bases between. The CDR3 loop spans 15 amino acids. CDR1 and CDR2 (germline): SGHVS, FQNEAQ. DNA for the CDR3: TGTGCCAGCAGCTTAGACAGGAGAAACACCGGGGAGCTGTTTTTT. Translation: CASSLDRRNTGELFF. Variable domain in full (rest from reference TRBV7-8 and TRBJ2-2): GAGVSQSPRYKVAKRGQDVALRCDPISGHVSLFWYQQALGQGPEFLTYFQNEAQLDKSGLPSDRFFAERPEGSVSTLKIQRTQQEDSAVYLCASSLDRRNTGELFFGEGSRLTVL.

The J gene is TRBJ2-2, the V gene TRBV30; 7 bases match TRBD2. V lost 3 bases to trimming and J lost 4 bases; unmatched junction nucleotides: 14. The CDR3 covers 17 residues. The germline V gene encodes CDR1 GTSNPN and CDR2 SVGIG (reference sequence). Here the CDR3 DNA reads TGTGCCTGGAGGGGGGGTCGGCGGGGGATGGTCACCGGGGAGCTGTTTTTT. This translates into CAWRGGRRGMVTGELFF.

J is TRBJ2-7 and V is TRBV6-1; D uncertain. The germline V gene encodes CDR1 MNHNS and CDR2 SASEGT. V lost 6 bases, J lost 4 bases, and 10 bases lay in between. The CDR3 has 12 residues. The CDR3 DNA reads as TGTGCCAGCAGCCCAAAAACTTACGAGCAGTACTTC. This gives the protein CASSPKTYEQYF.

V gene TRBV19 combines with J gene TRBJ2-1; possible D gene TRBD1, 6 bases. V lost 6 bases to trimming and J lost 2 bases, with 17 bases between them. The germline gives CDR1 LNHDA, CDR2 SQIVND (reference sequence). This CDR3 is 16 amino acids long. The DNA for the CDR3 is TGTGCCAGTAGCCCCGGACAGCGCTTAACCTACAATGAGCAGTTCTTC. It is translated as CASSPGQRLTYNEQFF.

The rearrangement links TRBV5-5 to TRBJ1-1, with TRBD1 matching 7 bases. J lost 0 bases, V lost 1 base, and 3 bases had no gene match. Germline assignment: CDR1 SGHKS and CDR2 YYEKEE (reference sequence). The CDR3 runs to 15 residues. The CDR3: CASSLMGQLNTEAFF. The CDR3, as DNA: TGTGCCAGCAGCTTGATGGGACAGTTGAACACTGAAGCTTTCTTT.

The J gene is TRBJ2-3, the V gene TRBV5-1, with D possibly TRBD1 on 6 matching bases. CDR1 SGHRS and CDR2 YFSETQ come from the germline V gene. V was shortened by 7 bases and J by 0 bases, with 12 bases between the two germline ends. The CDR3 runs 14 residues. CDR3 region: CASLRGQSTDTQYF. The CDR3 nucleotides read TGCGCCAGCCTACGCGGACAGAGCACAGATACGCAGTATTTT.